What follows are 23 T cell receptor beta chains derived from one specimen sequenced in a study of early T cells in non-severe SARS-CoV-2 infection. From the 5' RACE reads, TCRdb called clonotypes with MiXCR, one entry per CDR3 protein. The repertoire holds tens of thousands of distinct CDR3 sequences, with 4.5% to 5% as singletons. The sequenced sample consisted of whole blood. Every receptor here comes from an adult who was a healthcare worker with PCR-confirmed SARS-CoV-2 infection or an uninfected control (not recorded which).

This clonotype was seen at least ten times. The chain employs TRBV20-1 and TRBJ2-3, with 7 bases that match TRBD1. Germline V gives CDR1 DFQATT, CDR2 SNEGSKA (reference sequence). The CDR3 length is 16 residues. V trimming: 3 bases; J trimming: 2 bases; junction bases outside the gene matches: 11. The CDR3 DNA sequence: TGCAGTGCTAGGTGGGCACTAGGGGGCGCCACAGATACGCAGTATTTT. Translating it yields CSARWALGGATDTQYF.

This clonotype appeared a few times. The chain employs TRBV5-1 and TRBJ1-5; D not resolved. The CDR3 totals 13 residues. The V gene's germline CDR1 is SGHRS and CDR2 YFSETQ. The ends were cut back, 1 base at V and 3 bases at J, with 5 bases in the middle. As DNA, the CDR3 is TGCGCCAGCAGCTTGTCAGACAATCAGCCCCAGCATTTT. As protein: CASSLSDNQPQHF.

At least ten counts were recorded for this clonotype. The CDR3 sequence: CASKSTGSTDTQYF. For the CDR3, the DNA is TGTGCCAGCAAATCCACGGGGAGCACAGATACGCAGTATTTT. V and J are TRBV7-2 and TRBJ2-3; D is possibly TRBD2 (5 bases). Germline CDR1 SGHTA, CDR2 FQGNSA. The V end lost 7 bases, the J end lost 0 bases, and 11 bases lay between the germline ends. There are 14 residues in the CDR3.

This clonotype was counted only a few times. The rearrangement links TRBV12-3 or TRBV12-4 to TRBJ1-6; a weak D match, TRBD1 (5 bases). This CDR3 contains 15 residues. V was cut by 3 bases and J by 7 bases, with 13 bases left in between. CDR3 residues: CASSFKTGFNSPLHF. CDR3 DNA: TGTGCCAGCAGTTTCAAAACAGGTTTCAATTCACCCCTCCACTTT.

V usage is TRBV6-5 and J usage is TRBJ1-5; unclear D gene. V was cut by 6 bases and J by 6 bases, with 15 bases left in between. CDR1 and CDR2 from the germline V gene are MNHEY and SVGAGI. The CDR3 is 14 amino acids. CDR3 residues: CASSKTEGTQPQHF. The CDR3, as DNA: TGTGCCAGCAGCAAAACGGAGGGCACTCAGCCCCAGCATTTT.

This clonotype was picked up many times. The V and J genes are TRBV5-4 and TRBJ2-5; TRBD1 agrees at 9 bases. The CDR3 contains 16 residues. V shed 4 bases and J 2 bases; nucleotides not matched to a gene: 9. Per germline, CDR1 SGHNT and CDR2 YYREEE (reference sequence). DNA for the CDR3: TGTGCCAGCAGCGCCACAGGGGGCGGAATGCAAGAGACCCAGTACTTC. This translates into CASSATGGGMQETQYF.

V and J are TRBV28 and TRBJ2-7; tentative D call: TRBD2 (5 bases). The V end was cut by 11 bases, the J end by 2 bases, with 10 bases between. Germline values: CDR1 MDHEN, CDR2 SYDVKM. The CDR3 has 11 amino acids. The CDR3 region is CAVSGTYEQYF. The DNA of the CDR3 is TGTGCCGTGTCGGGGACCTACGAGCAGTACTTC.

This clonotype was seen a few times. J is TRBJ2-2 and V is TRBV7-2, with a possible D match to TRBD2 (6 bases). The CDR3 contains 15 residues. The germline V gene encodes CDR1 SGHTA and CDR2 FQGNSA. V lost 5 bases to trimming and J lost 4 bases, with 14 bases between them. The chain's CDR3 is CASSGRDPRTGELFF. The CDR3 DNA reads as TGTGCCAGCAGCGGGCGGGACCCACGCACCGGGGAGCTGTTTTTT.

This clonotype has just a few counts. The V call is TRBV12-3 or TRBV12-4, the J call TRBJ2-1; D is unresolved. The CDR3 sequence is 12 residues long. V gave up 6 bases and J gave up 9 bases, with 12 bases separating them. The CDR3 region has the DNA TGTGCCAGCAGCAATCGAATTGCTGAGCAGTTCTTC. Translated, it gives CASSNRIAEQFF.

This clonotype was seen many times. The V call is TRBV7-6, the J call TRBJ2-1; TRBD2 agrees at 7 bases. The CDR3 loop spans 15 amino acids. Looked up from germline, CDR1 is SGHVS and CDR2 is FNYEAQ. Trimming removed 7 bases from V and 0 bases from J; junction bases left unmatched: 6. CDR3 sequence reads: CASNPSGNSYNEQFF. In DNA, the CDR3 is TGTGCCAGCAACCCGAGCGGGAACTCCTACAATGAGCAGTTCTTC.

This clonotype has a count of ten or more. The chain uses TRBV3-1 and TRBJ2-1, with D perhaps matching TRBD1 or TRBD2 (5 bases each). The CDR3 totals 12 residues. V was clipped by 4 bases and J by 9 bases, with 10 bases between them. Germline V lookup: CDR1 LGHDT, CDR2 YNNKEL (reference sequence). The CDR3 sequence: CASSPEGREQFF. CDR3 DNA: TGTGCCAGCAGCCCAGAGGGACGTGAGCAGTTCTTC.

This clonotype occurred many times. V is TRBV9 and J is TRBJ1-1, with D tentatively TRBD1 (6 bases). The V end lost 2 bases, the J end lost 3 bases, and 11 bases lay between the germline ends. Germline-derived CDR1 and CDR2 are SGDLS and YYNGEE. CDR3 length equals 14 residues. The CDR3 spells CASSVWGADTEAFF. DNA of the CDR3: TGTGCCAGCAGCGTCTGGGGGGCCGACACTGAAGCTTTCTTT. The full variable domain, completed using reference TRBV9 and TRBJ1-1, is DSGVTQTPKHLITATGQRVTLRCSPRSGDLSVYWYQQSLDQGLQFLIQYYNGEERAKGNILERFSAQQFPDLHSELNLSSLELGDSALYFCASSVWGADTEAFFGQGTRLTVV.

This chain uses TRBV12-5 with TRBJ1-1, with 9 bases lining up with TRBD1. The V gene's germline CDR1 is LGHNT and CDR2 FRNRAP. V dropped 7 bases and J dropped 4; count of bases not matched to a gene: 13. There are 16 residues in the CDR3. Written as DNA, the CDR3 is TGTGCTAGTGCCCAAGGACAGGGGCGCGGTATCACTGAAGCTTTCTTT. Translated: CASAQGQGRGITEAFF.

This clonotype was seen many times. The J gene is TRBJ2-1, the V gene TRBV5-1; D uncertain. Trimming stripped 0 bases from V and 1 base from J, with 8 bases between. The length of the CDR3 is 15 residues. In germline, CDR1 is SGHRS, CDR2 YFSETQ. CDR3 DNA: TGCGCCAGCAGCTTGGATGGCCAATCCTACAATGAGCAGTTCTTC. Its protein is CASSLDGQSYNEQFF.

The chain employs TRBV7-9 and TRBJ2-6; possibly TRBD1 for D (6 bases). The germline V and J ends were trimmed by 0 bases and 2 bases, with 11 bases remaining between them. The length of the CDR3 is 17 residues. CDR1 is SEHNR, CDR2 FQNEAQ, per germline (reference sequence). The CDR3 spells CASSLASGVAGANVLTF. The CDR3 nucleotides read TGTGCCAGCAGCTTAGCCTCAGGGGTCGCTGGGGCCAACGTCCTGACTTTC.

This clonotype came up many times. J is TRBJ1-1 and V is TRBV6-2 or TRBV6-3, with unresolved D. Trimming shortened V by 4 bases and J by 9 bases, and 15 bases separated the two germline ends. Germline CDR1 reads MNHEY; CDR2 reads SVGEGT. The CDR3 totals 13 residues. The CDR3 DNA sequence: TGTGCCAGCAGTTCATCGCTCGGGATTCAAGCTTTCTTT. Translating gives CASSSSLGIQAFF.

This clonotype appeared many times. The rearrangement joins TRBV19 to TRBJ1-2; 9 nucleotides align to TRBD1. Germline V gene data show CDR1 as LNHDA and CDR2 as SQIVND (reference sequence). The CDR3 spans 14 residues. V gave up 4 bases and J gave up 8 bases; unmatched junction bases: 8. The CDR3 loop reads CASSTKQGAGGYTF. The CDR3 bases are TGTGCCAGTAGTACCAAACAGGGGGCTGGCGGCTACACCTTC.

This clonotype was observed at least ten times. The J gene is TRBJ2-7, the V gene TRBV5-1; tentative D call: TRBD2 (5 bases). The CDR3 is made up of 14 amino acids. The V end lost 0 bases, the J end lost 4 bases, and 11 bases lay between the germline ends. The germline CDR1 and CDR2 sequences are SGHRS and YFSETQ. The CDR3 here is CASSLERVYYEQYF. In DNA, the CDR3 is TGCGCCAGCAGCTTGGAGAGGGTATATTACGAGCAGTACTTC. Filled out from reference TRBV5-1 and TRBJ2-7, the complete variable domain reads KAGVTQTPRYLIKTRGQQVTLSCSPISGHRSVSWYQQTPGQGLQFLFEYFSETQRNKGNFPGRFSGRQFSNSRSEMNVSTLELGDSALYLCASSLERVYYEQYFGPGTRLTVT.

The rearrangement uses TRBV29-1 and TRBJ1-1; D gene uncertain. The V gene lost 4 bases and the J gene lost 2 bases, with 17 bases spanning the gap. The CDR3 length is 15 residues. In germline, CDR1 is SQVTM, CDR2 ANQGSEA. The CDR3 nucleotides are TGCAGCGTTGCCAGGCACAGCAAACTCAACACTGAAGCTTTCTTT. This codes for CSVARHSKLNTEAFF.

This clonotype was counted at least ten times. The V gene is TRBV7-2, the J gene TRBJ2-5; 7 bases map to TRBD2. CDR1 is SGHTA, CDR2 FQGNSA, per germline. The CDR3 spans 14 residues. Trimming took 4 bases from V and 2 from J; bases not matched to a gene: 4. CDR3 amino acids: CASSSRTRQETQYF. Written as DNA, the CDR3 is TGTGCCAGCAGCTCCAGGACTAGGCAAGAGACCCAGTACTTC.

The gene calls are TRBV28 and TRBJ2-7; D gene ambiguous. The CDR3 is made up of 13 amino acids. CDR1 MDHEN and CDR2 SYDVKM come from the germline V gene. Trimming stripped 9 bases from V and 0 bases from J, with 12 bases between. The CDR3 DNA sequence: TGTGCCAGTTTAGCCCTGAGCTCCTACGAGCAGTACTTC. Its protein product is CASLALSSYEQYF.

Ten or more counts support this clonotype. The chain is built from TRBV6-1 and TRBJ1-2, with D perhaps TRBD1 (5 bases). CDR1 is MNHNS, CDR2 SASEGT, per germline. CDR3 length: 14 amino acids. Trimming stripped 5 bases from V and 4 bases from J, with 14 bases between. DNA of the CDR3: TGTGCCAGCAGTCCGGGGCACCCCACCTATGGCTACACCTTC. The encoded protein is CASSPGHPTYGYTF.

The chain joins TRBV28 to TRBJ2-1; 9 nucleotides line up with TRBD1. The junction had 6 bases not matched to a gene; V was cut back by 6 bases and J by 6 bases. Germline CDR1 is MDHEN and CDR2 is SYDVKM. The CDR3 loop spans 14 amino acids. The CDR3 coding sequence is TGTGCCAGCAGCCCGAGACAGGGGGGCAATGAGCAGTTCTTC. The encoded protein is CASSPRQGGNEQFF.